Presented here are 27 T cell receptor beta chains from one specimen sequenced in a study of OX40 agonist ivuxolimab in advanced cancers. The protocol was immunoSEQ multiplex PCR, while the TCRdb copy is restricted to in-frame clones and leaves out a portion. The sample holds about 61,000 clones, about nine tenths seen once. Sample: CD4+ or CD8+ T cells sorted from blood, taken in a trial of the OX40 agonist ivuxolimab. Receptor source: an adult with an advanced solid tumor such as melanoma, head and neck, liver or kidney cancer.

The gene calls are TRBV18 and TRBJ1-1; TRBD1 aligns across 7 bases. V lost 1 base and J lost 4; bases outside the gene matches: 15. There are 18 residues in the CDR3. CDR1 is KGHSH and CDR2 is LQKENI in the germline V gene. The CDR3 DNA reads TGTGCCAGCTCACCACAAGGGATGAACAGGGGTTCTCTCACTGAAGCTTTCTTT. Amino acids: CASSPQGMNRGSLTEAFF.

V gene TRBV7-2 combines with J gene TRBJ2-7; D remains ambiguous. Germline V gene sequence: CDR1 SGHTA, CDR2 FQGNSA. There are 14 residues in the CDR3. The ends were cut back, 5 bases at V and 0 bases at J, with 11 bases in the middle. CDR3: CASSANYGSYEQYF. CDR3 coding DNA: TGTGCCAGCAGCGCGAACTACGGCTCCTACGAGCAGTACTTC.

The rearrangement links TRBV27 to TRBJ2-5, with 7 bases fitting TRBD1. Trimming cost V 6 bases and J 7 bases; bases outside gene matches: 11. This CDR3 contains 14 residues. From germline, CDR1 is MNHEY and CDR2 SMNVEV (reference sequence). The CDR3 nucleotides read TGTGCCAGCAGCCCCACCGACAGGGATGTGACCCAGTACTTC. It translates to CASSPTDRDVTQYF.

Points on this clone: Compared with germline, one end of the junction differs, possibly owing to a read error. The V gene is TRBV7-8, the J gene TRBJ1-2; D might be TRBD1 (5 bases). The CDR3 covers 12 residues. The germline V gene encodes CDR1 SGHVS and CDR2 FQNEAQ. The DNA of the CDR3 is TGTGCCAGCAGCTTAGACTTGGGGCTCCTACACTTC. It specifies CASSLDLGLLHF.

Only a few counts were recorded for this clone. This chain uses TRBV30 with TRBJ1-1, with 9 bases identical to TRBD1. Germline V CDR1 and CDR2: GTSNPN, SVGIG (reference sequence). This CDR3 is built from 14 residues. With 5 bases clipped from V and 6 bases from J, the junction kept 10 bases outside the gene matches. CDR3 sequence reads: CAWARGQGGAEAFF. CDR3 DNA sequence: TGTGCCTGGGCGCGGGGACAGGGAGGGGCTGAAGCTTTCTTT. Complete variable domain (other parts from reference TRBV30 and TRBJ1-1): SQTIHQWPATLVQPVGSPLSLECTVEGTSNPNLYWYRQAAGRGLQLLFYSVGIGQISSEVPQNLSASRPQDRQFILSSKKLLLSDSGFYLCAWARGQGGAEAFFGQGTRLTVV.

The rearrangement uses TRBV19 and TRBJ1-5; tentative D call: TRBD1 (5 bases). The CDR3 has 18 residues. Trimming took 7 bases from V and 8 from J, leaving 30 bases between them. Germline CDR1 LNHDA, CDR2 SQIVND (reference sequence). The CDR3 DNA reads TGTGCCAGTAACACGTACTCAGCAGGGATCTACGGTCGAGAGCCCCAGCATTTT. Protein: CASNTYSAGIYGREPQHF.

The V gene is TRBV5-6, the J gene TRBJ1-2, with 9 bases identical to TRBD1. Germline lookup yields CDR1 SGHDT and CDR2 YYEEEE. Germline trimming cut 0 bases from V and 10 bases from J; bases unmatched to any gene: 4. The CDR3 covers 13 residues. The CDR3 DNA reads TGTGCCAGCAGCTTGGGGACAGGGGTCGACTACACCTTC. Its translation: CASSLGTGVDYTF.

V usage is TRBV19 and J usage is TRBJ2-7, with a possible D match to TRBD1 (5 bases). CDR3 length: 13 residues. Trimming took 3 bases from V and 2 from J, leaving 8 bases between them. Germline lookup yields CDR1 LNHDA and CDR2 SQIVND (reference sequence). In DNA form, the CDR3 reads TGTGCCAGTAGTATGGGCAGGGCCTACGAGCAGTACTTC. This sequence encodes CASSMGRAYEQYF.

The chain couples TRBV14 to TRBJ2-7, with D maybe TRBD1 (6 bases). V lost 0 bases and J lost 3, with 12 bases in between. This CDR3 is 15 amino acids long. Germline V gene sequence: CDR1 SGHDN, CDR2 FVKESK. The CDR3 bases are TGTGCCAGCAGCCAAGATAGACAGGAGAACTACGAGCAGTACTTC. Encoded protein: CASSQDRQENYEQYF.

V usage is TRBV5-1 and J usage is TRBJ2-2; 8 nucleotides match TRBD2. The CDR3 sequence is 18 residues long. In germline, CDR1 is SGHRS, CDR2 YFSETQ. Trimming cost V 0 bases and J 1 base; bases outside gene matches: 8. The CDR3 DNA is TGCGCCAGCAGCTTGGAGGCTAGCGGGTTCGAGAACACCGGGGAGCTGTTTTTT. This translates into CASSLEASGFENTGELFF.

This clone has just a few counts. The rearrangement uses TRBV4-2 and TRBJ1-5; a weak D match, TRBD1 (5 bases). Germline V gives CDR1 LGHNA, CDR2 YNFKEQ. The CDR3 consists of 13 residues. V shed 0 bases and J shed 6 bases, with 6 bases lying between them. CDR3 coding DNA: TGTGCCAGCAGCCAAGATAGGGGTCAGCCCCAGCATTTT. This codes for CASSQDRGQPQHF.

This chain uses TRBV14 with TRBJ2-7; 10 nucleotides align to TRBD1. The junction had 10 bases not matched to a gene; V was cut back by 4 bases and J by 4 bases. The CDR3 runs 16 residues. Germline loops: CDR1 SGHDN, CDR2 FVKESK. CDR3 DNA sequence: TGTGCCAGCAGCCCATTGACAGGGGGCCGGTGGTACGAGCAGTACTTC. Amino acid sequence: CASSPLTGGRWYEQYF.

The rearrangement joins TRBV10-3 to TRBJ2-3; 10 nucleotides agree with TRBD1. The CDR3 runs to 13 residues. With 4 bases clipped from V and 6 bases from J, the junction kept 1 base outside the gene matches. Germline CDR1 is ENHRY and CDR2 is SYGVKD. The CDR3 DNA is TGTGCCATCAGTGGACAGGGGGCCGATACGCAGTATTTT. This encodes CAISGQGADTQYF.

V gene TRBV5-1 combines with J gene TRBJ2-5; D perhaps matches TRBD2 (6 bases). This CDR3 spans 15 amino acids. Per the germline V gene, CDR1 is SGHRS and CDR2 is YFSETQ. V lost 6 bases and J lost 0, with 15 bases in between. The DNA of the CDR3 is TGCGCCAGCACCCCTGGCGGAGGGTACCAAGAGACCCAGTACTTC. Translated, it gives CASTPGGGYQETQYF. The full variable domain, completed using reference TRBV5-1 and TRBJ2-5, is KAGVTQTPRYLIKTRGQQVTLSCSPISGHRSVSWYQQTPGQGLQFLFEYFSETQRNKGNFPGRFSGRQFSNSRSEMNVSTLELGDSALYLCASTPGGGYQETQYFGPGTRLLVL.

This chain connects TRBV27 to TRBJ1-1, with D perhaps TRBD1 (5 bases). The CDR3 length is 15 residues. Germline V gene lookup returns CDR1 MNHEY and CDR2 SMNVEV (reference sequence). Trimming shortened V by 7 bases and J by 4 bases, and 19 bases separated the two germline ends. The CDR3 loop is CASTNPRQGLTEAFF. CDR3 bases: TGTGCCAGCACCAACCCCCGCCAGGGTCTCACTGAAGCTTTCTTT.

The chain employs TRBV19 and TRBJ2-6; 8 nucleotides line up with TRBD1. V dropped 5 bases and J dropped 1; count of bases not matched to a gene: 13. Germline V CDR1 and CDR2: LNHDA, SQIVND (reference sequence). The CDR3 has 19 amino acids. Here the CDR3 reads CASSLYLTGELSGANVLTF. CDR3 DNA: TGTGCCAGTAGTCTCTACCTGACAGGGGAACTATCTGGGGCCAACGTCCTGACTTTC. Filled out from reference TRBV19 and TRBJ2-6, the complete variable domain reads DGGITQSPKYLFRKEGQNVTLSCEQNLNHDAMYWYRQDPGQGLRLIYYSQIVNDFQKGDIAEGYSVSREKKESFPLTVTSAQKNPTAFYLCASSLYLTGELSGANVLTFGAGSRLTVL.

The chain recombines TRBV5-1 with TRBJ2-5, with 10 bases matching TRBD2. Germline V gives CDR1 SGHRS, CDR2 YFSETQ. J lost 5 bases, V lost 3 bases, and 10 bases had no gene match. CDR3 size: 16 residues. The CDR3 nucleotides are TGCGCCAGCAGCTCCCTAGCGGGAGATGGCAGGGAGACCCAGTACTTC. Protein: CASSSLAGDGRETQYF.

The rearrangement uses TRBV27 and TRBJ1-3; TRBD1 might be the D (5 bases). This CDR3 contains 14 residues. The germline gives CDR1 MNHEY, CDR2 SMNVEV (reference sequence). V was cut by 4 bases and J by 8 bases, with 15 bases left in between. The CDR3 protein is CASSSVSGRYTIYF. The CDR3, as DNA: TGTGCCAGCAGTTCTGTCTCAGGGAGGTACACCATATATTTT.

The V gene is TRBV9, the J gene TRBJ1-5; a weak D match, TRBD1 (5 bases). The CDR3 runs to 15 residues. The V and J ends lost 2 bases and 1 base respectively, with 10 bases between them. Germline CDR1 reads SGDLS; CDR2 reads YYNGEE. CDR3 DNA sequence: TGTGCCAGCAGCGTCCGGGACGGGAGCAATCAGCCCCAGCATTTT. Translated: CASSVRDGSNQPQHF. Using reference TRBV9 and TRBJ1-5 for the parts outside the CDR3, the full variable domain is DSGVTQTPKHLITATGQRVTLRCSPRSGDLSVYWYQQSLDQGLQFLIQYYNGEERAKGNILERFSAQQFPDLHSELNLSSLELGDSALYFCASSVRDGSNQPQHFGDGTRLSIL.

The chain is built from TRBV6-1 and TRBJ1-5, with TRBD1 matching over 8 bases. Unmatched junction bases numbered 7, after V lost 2 bases and J lost 4 bases. The germline CDR1 and CDR2 sequences are MNHNS and SASEGT. This CDR3 has 16 amino acids. This CDR3 reads CASSEYAGGLNQPQHF. The DNA of the CDR3 is TGTGCCAGCAGTGAATATGCAGGGGGCTTAAATCAGCCCCAGCATTTT.

This chain links TRBV28 with TRBJ2-5; TRBD1 matches at 7 bases. Judging by the DNA end, TRBJ2-7 fits better; the J call may be wrong. Germline V gives CDR1 MDHEN, CDR2 SYDVKM. CDR3 length equals 16 residues. CDR3 sequence: CASSSPGGDGSYEQYF. The CDR3 nucleotides are TGTGCCAGCAGTTCCCCAGGGGGTGATGGCTCCTACGAGCAGTACTTC.

The rearrangement joins TRBV5-4 to TRBJ1-3; 10 positions agree with TRBD1. This CDR3 spans 15 amino acids. V lost 4 bases, J lost 4 bases, and 5 bases stayed unmatched. The germline gives CDR1 SGHNT, CDR2 YYREEE (reference sequence). The CDR3, as DNA: TGTGCCAGCAGCCCGACAGGGGGCGCCGGAAACACCATATATTTT. Translation gives CASSPTGGAGNTIYF.

Here the CDR3 DNA reads TGTGCCAGCTCACTAGACAGGGCTGGGGAGACCCAGTACTTC. Its protein is CASSLDRAGETQYF. The gene calls are TRBV18 and TRBJ2-5; TRBD1 matches at 7 bases. V lost 4 bases to trimming and J lost 5 bases; unmatched junction nucleotides: 7. Germline CDR1 reads KGHSH; CDR2 reads LQKENI. This CDR3 region has 14 residues.

This chain uses TRBV5-1 with TRBJ1-1, with unresolved D. Trimming cost V 3 bases and J 7 bases, with 13 bases left between them. The CDR3 runs 13 residues. Germline V gene data show CDR1 as SGHRS and CDR2 as YFSETQ. CDR3 nucleotides: TGCGCCAGCAGCTCAGGCCTCCAGATTGAAGCTTTCTTT. This codes for CASSSGLQIEAFF.

V and J are TRBV28 and TRBJ2-5; unclear D gene. Germline-derived CDR1 and CDR2 are MDHEN and SYDVKM. Trimming shortened V by 5 bases and J by 5 bases, and 15 bases separated the two germline ends. The CDR3 consists of 14 residues. CDR3 bases: TGTGCCAGCAGTCTCCTCCAGAATACGGAGACCCAGTACTTC. Translated, it gives CASSLLQNTETQYF. Full variable domain (rest looked up from reference TRBV28 and TRBJ2-5): DVKVTQSSRYLVKRTGEKVFLECVQDMDHENMFWYRQDPGLGLRLIYFSYDVKMKEKGDIPEGYSVSREKKERFSLILESASTNQTSMYLCASSLLQNTETQYFGPGTRLLVL.

The chain links TRBV5-1 to TRBJ1-1; 8 bases match TRBD1. Trimming cost V 2 bases and J 0 bases; bases outside gene matches: 6. CDR1 is SGHRS and CDR2 is YFSETQ in the germline V gene. This CDR3 is 16 amino acids long. CDR3 coding DNA: TGCGCCAGCAGCTTCGGGACAGGTGCGATGAACACTGAAGCTTTCTTT. It is translated as CASSFGTGAMNTEAFF.

This clone is a singleton in its sample. The chain couples TRBV9 to TRBJ2-1, with 10 bases identical to TRBD1. Germline V gives CDR1 SGDLS, CDR2 YYNGEE. Trimming removed 3 bases from V and 3 bases from J; junction bases left unmatched: 3. The CDR3 consists of 15 residues. The CDR3 protein is CASSAGTGDYNEQFF. The CDR3 nucleotides are TGTGCCAGCAGCGCCGGGACAGGGGACTACAATGAGCAGTTCTTC.